This T cell receptor beta chain appears in the sequencing data of a study of T cells expressing NK-cell markers. TCRdb re-called the 5' RACE reads, yielding one record per CDR3 amino acid sequence without DNA. This sample contains roughly 160,000 distinct CDR3 sequences. The CDR3 is 14 residues long. The germline gives CDR1 LGHDT, CDR2 YNNKEL (reference sequence). V usage is TRBV3-1 and J usage is TRBJ1-3; TCRdb proposes TRBD1, but this gene call is untestable without DNA. The sequence was collected from a woman aged 18 to 75 in good health. What was sequenced was blood T cells: a sorted CD56 or NKG2C T cell subset, CD4+ or CD8+ T cells, or bulk PBMC T cells (not recorded which). CDR3 region: CASNHRGAGNTIYF.